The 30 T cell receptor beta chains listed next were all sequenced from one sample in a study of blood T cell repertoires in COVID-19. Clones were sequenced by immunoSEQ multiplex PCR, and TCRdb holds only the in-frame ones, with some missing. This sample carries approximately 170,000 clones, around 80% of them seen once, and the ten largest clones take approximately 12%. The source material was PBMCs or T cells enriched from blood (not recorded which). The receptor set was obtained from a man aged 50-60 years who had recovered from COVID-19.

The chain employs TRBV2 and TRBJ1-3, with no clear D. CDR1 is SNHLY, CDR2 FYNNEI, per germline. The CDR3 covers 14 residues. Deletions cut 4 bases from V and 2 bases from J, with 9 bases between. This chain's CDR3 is CASSGPLPGNTIYF. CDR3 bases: TGTGCCAGCAGTGGGCCACTACCTGGAAACACCATATATTTT.

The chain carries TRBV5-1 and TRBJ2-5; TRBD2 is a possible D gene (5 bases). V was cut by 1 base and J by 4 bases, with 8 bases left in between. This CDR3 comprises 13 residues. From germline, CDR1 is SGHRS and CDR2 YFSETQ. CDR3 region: CASSLIRGETQYF. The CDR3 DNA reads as TGCGCCAGCAGCTTGATCCGGGGAGAGACCCAGTACTTC.

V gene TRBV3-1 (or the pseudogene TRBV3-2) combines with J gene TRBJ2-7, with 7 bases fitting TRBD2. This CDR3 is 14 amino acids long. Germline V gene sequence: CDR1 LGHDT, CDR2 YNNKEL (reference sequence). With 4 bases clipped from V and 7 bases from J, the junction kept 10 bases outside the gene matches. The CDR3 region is CASSPPWQGGEQYF. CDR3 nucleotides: TGTGCCAGCAGCCCCCCGTGGCAGGGAGGGGAGCAGTACTTC.

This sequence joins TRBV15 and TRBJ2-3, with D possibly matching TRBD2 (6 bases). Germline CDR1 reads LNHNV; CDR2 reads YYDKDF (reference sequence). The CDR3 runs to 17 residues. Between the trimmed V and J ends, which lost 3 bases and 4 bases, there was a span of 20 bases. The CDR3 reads CATSSPNPSEGADTQYF. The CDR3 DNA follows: TGTGCCACCAGCAGCCCTAACCCCTCGGAGGGAGCAGATACGCAGTATTTT.

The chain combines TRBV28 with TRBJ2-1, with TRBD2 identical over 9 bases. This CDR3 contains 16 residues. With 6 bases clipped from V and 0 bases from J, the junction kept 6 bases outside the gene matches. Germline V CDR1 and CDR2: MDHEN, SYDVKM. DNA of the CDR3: TGTGCCAGCAGGGGTAGCGGGGGTCTCTCCTACAATGAGCAGTTCTTC. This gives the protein CASRGSGGLSYNEQFF.

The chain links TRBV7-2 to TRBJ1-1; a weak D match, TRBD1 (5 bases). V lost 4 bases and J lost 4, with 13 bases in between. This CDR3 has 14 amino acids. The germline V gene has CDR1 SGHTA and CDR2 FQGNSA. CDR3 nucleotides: TGTGCCAGCAGCTCAAGGGGAAGGATCACTGAAGCTTTCTTT. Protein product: CASSSRGRITEAFF.

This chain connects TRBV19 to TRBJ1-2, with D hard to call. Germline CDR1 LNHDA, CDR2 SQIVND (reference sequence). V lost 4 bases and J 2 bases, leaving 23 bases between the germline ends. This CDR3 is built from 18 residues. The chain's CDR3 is CASSTNLVPAGRNYGYTF. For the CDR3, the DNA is TGTGCCAGTAGTACCAACCTCGTCCCGGCGGGCAGAAACTATGGCTACACCTTC.

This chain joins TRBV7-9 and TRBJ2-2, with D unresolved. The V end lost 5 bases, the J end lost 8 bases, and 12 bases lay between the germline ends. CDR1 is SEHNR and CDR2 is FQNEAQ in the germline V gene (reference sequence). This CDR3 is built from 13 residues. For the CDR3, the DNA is TGTGCCAGCAGCCCGGAAAGCGCGGGGGAGCTGTTTTTT. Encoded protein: CASSPESAGELFF.

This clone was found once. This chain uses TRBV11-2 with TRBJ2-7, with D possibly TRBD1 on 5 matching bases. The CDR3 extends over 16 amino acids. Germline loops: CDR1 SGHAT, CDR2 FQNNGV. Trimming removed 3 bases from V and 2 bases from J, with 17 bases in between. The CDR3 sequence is CASSFWLAREAYEQYF. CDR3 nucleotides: TGTGCCAGCAGCTTTTGGCTTGCCAGGGAAGCCTACGAGCAGTACTTC.

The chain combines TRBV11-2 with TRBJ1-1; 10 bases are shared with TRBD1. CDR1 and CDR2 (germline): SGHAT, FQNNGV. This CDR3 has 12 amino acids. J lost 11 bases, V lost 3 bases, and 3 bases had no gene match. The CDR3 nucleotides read TGTGCCAGCAGCTTGGAGGACAGGGGGGCTTTCTTT. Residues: CASSLEDRGAFF.

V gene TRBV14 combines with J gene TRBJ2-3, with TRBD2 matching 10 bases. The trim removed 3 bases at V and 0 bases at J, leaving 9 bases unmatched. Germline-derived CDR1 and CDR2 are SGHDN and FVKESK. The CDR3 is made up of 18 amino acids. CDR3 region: CASSQELAGYTSTDTQYF. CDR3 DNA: TGTGCCAGCAGCCAGGAACTAGCGGGGTACACTAGCACAGATACGCAGTATTTT.

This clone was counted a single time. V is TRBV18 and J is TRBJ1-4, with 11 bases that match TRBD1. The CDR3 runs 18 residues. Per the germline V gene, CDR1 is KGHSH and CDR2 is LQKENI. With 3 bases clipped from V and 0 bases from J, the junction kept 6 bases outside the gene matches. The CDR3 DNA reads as TGTGCCAGCTCACCGGGACAGGGGGTTATTGCAACTAATGAAAAACTGTTTTTT. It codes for CASSPGQGVIATNEKLFF.

The CDR3 DNA reads as TGTGCCAGCAGCCAAGATTCTAGCGGGGGGTTGAAAGAGACCCAGTACTTC. Residues: CASSQDSSGGLKETQYF. The V and J genes are TRBV4-2 and TRBJ2-5, with 11 bases lining up with TRBD2. After removal of 0 bases from V and 3 bases from J, the junction contained 6 bases not matched to a gene. CDR1 is LGHNA and CDR2 is YNFKEQ in the germline V gene. This CDR3 spans 17 amino acids.

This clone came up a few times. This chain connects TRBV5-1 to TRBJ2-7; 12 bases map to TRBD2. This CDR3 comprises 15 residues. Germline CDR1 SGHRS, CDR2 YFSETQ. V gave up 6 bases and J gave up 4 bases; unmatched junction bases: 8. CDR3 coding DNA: TGCGCCAGCACCGCTAGCGGGGGGGCCGTATACGAGCAGTACTTC. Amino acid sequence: CASTASGGAVYEQYF.

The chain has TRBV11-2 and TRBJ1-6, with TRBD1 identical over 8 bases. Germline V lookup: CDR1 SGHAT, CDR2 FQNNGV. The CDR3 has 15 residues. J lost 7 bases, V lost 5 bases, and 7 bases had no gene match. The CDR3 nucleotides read TGTGCCAGCAGCCGACAGGGGTGGAACAATTCACCCCTCCACTTT. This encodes CASSRQGWNNSPLHF.

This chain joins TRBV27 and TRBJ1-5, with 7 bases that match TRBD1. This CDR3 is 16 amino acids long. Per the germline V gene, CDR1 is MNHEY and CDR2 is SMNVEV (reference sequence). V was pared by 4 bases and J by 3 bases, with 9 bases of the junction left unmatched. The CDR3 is CASSSRHRGNNQPQHF. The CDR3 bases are TGTGCCAGCAGTTCCCGTCACAGGGGCAACAATCAGCCCCAGCATTTT.

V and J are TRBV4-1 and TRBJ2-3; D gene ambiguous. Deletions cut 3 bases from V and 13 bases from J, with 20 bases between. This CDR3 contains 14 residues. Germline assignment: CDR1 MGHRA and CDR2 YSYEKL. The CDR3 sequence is CASSQALWAPWEYF. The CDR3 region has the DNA TGCGCCAGCAGCCAGGCGTTGTGGGCCCCTTGGGAGTATTTT.

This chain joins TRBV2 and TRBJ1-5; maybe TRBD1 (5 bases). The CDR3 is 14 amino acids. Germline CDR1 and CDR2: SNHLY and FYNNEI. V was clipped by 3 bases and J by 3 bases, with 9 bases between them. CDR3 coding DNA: TGTGCCAGCAGTGACAGGGTACCCAATCAGCCCCAGCATTTT. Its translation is CASSDRVPNQPQHF.

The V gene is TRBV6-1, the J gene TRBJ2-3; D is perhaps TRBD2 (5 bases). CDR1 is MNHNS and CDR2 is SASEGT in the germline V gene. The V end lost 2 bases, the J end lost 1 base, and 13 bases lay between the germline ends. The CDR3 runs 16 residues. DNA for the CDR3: TGTGCCAGCAGTGAATCCGGGATTAGGGGCACAGATACGCAGTATTTT. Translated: CASSESGIRGTDTQYF.

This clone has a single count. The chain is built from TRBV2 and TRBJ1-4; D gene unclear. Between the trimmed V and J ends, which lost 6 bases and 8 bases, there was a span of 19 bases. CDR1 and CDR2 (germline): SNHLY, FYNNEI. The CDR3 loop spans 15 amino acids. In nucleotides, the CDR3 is TGTGCCAGCAGGCCCGTCCGGGGTATAGGCGAAAAACTGTTTTTT. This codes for CASRPVRGIGEKLFF.

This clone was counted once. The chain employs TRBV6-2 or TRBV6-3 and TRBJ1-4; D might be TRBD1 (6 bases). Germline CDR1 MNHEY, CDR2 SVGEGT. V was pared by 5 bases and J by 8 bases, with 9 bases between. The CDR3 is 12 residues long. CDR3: CASSHGQEKLFF. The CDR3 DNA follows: TGTGCCAGCAGTCACGGACAGGAAAAACTGTTTTTT.

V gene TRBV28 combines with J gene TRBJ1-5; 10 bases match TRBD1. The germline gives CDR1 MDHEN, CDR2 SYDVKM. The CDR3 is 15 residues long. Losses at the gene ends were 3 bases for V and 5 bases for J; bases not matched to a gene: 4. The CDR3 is CASSLGTGADQPQHF. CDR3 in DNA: TGTGCCAGCAGTTTGGGGACAGGGGCCGATCAGCCCCAGCATTTT.

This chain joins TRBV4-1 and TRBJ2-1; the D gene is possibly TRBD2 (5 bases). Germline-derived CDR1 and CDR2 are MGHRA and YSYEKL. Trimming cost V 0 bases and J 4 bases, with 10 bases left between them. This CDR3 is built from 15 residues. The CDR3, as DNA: TGCGCCAGCAGCCAAGACGGTAGCGCTTACAATGAGCAGTTCTTC. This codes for CASSQDGSAYNEQFF.

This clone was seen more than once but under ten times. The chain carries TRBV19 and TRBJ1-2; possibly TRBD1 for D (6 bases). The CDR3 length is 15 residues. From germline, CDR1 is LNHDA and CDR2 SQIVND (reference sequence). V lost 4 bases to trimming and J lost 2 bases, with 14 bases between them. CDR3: CASSNEQGGNYGYTF. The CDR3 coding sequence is TGTGCCAGTAGTAACGAACAGGGCGGAAACTATGGCTACACCTTC.

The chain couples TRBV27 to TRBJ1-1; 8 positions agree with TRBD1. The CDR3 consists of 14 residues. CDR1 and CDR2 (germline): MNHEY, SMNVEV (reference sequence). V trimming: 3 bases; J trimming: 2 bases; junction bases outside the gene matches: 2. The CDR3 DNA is TGTGCCAGCAGTTTGGGGACAGGAAACACTGAAGCTTTCTTT. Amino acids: CASSLGTGNTEAFF.

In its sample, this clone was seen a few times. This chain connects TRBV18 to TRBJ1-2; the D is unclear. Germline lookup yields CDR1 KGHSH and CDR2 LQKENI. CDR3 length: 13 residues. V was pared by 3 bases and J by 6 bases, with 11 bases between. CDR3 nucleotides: TGTGCCAGCTCACCTCCCCTGAGGGATGGCTACACCTTC. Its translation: CASSPPLRDGYTF.

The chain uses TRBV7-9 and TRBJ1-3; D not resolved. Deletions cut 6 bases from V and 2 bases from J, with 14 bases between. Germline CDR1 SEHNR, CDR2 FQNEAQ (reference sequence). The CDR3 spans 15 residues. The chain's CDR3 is CASRVEGSAGNTIYF. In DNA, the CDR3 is TGTGCCAGCAGGGTCGAGGGCTCCGCTGGAAACACCATATATTTT.

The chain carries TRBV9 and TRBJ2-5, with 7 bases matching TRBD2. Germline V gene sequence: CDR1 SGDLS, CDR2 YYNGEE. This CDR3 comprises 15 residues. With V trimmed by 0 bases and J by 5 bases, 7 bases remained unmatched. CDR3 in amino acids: CASSVGGGGVETQYF. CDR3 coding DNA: TGTGCCAGCAGCGTAGGTGGGGGGGGAGTGGAGACCCAGTACTTC.

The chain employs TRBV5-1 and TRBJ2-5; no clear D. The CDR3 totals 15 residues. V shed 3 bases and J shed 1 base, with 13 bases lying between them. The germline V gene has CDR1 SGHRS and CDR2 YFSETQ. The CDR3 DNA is TGCGCCAGCAGCTCCGGTCTGGGCAGCCAAGAGACCCAGTACTTC. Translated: CASSSGLGSQETQYF.

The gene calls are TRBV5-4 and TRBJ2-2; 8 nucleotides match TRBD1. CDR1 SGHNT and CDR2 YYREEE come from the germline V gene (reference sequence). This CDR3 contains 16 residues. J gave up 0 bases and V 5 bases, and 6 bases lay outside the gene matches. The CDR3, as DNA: TGTGCCAGCAGTGGTCAGGGGGCATCGAACACCGGGGAGCTGTTTTTT. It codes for CASSGQGASNTGELFF. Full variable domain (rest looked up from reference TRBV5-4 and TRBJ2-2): ETGVTQSPTHLIKTRGQQVTLRCSSQSGHNTVSWYQQALGQGPQFIFQYYREEENGRGNFPPRFSGLQFPNYSSELNVNALELDDSALYLCASSGQGASNTGELFFGEGSRLTVL.